The 14 T cell receptor beta chains given below trace back to one sample, sequenced in a study of T cell responses to AZD1222 COVID-19 vaccine. Some clones are missing from TCRdb's copy, which holds only in-frame ones; the method was immunoSEQ multiplex PCR. This table holds over 150,000 clones, about 83% found once. The sample consisted of peripheral blood, taken 28 days after the second AZD1222 dose. The receptors were gathered from an adult who received the AZD1222 COVID-19 vaccine.

The gene calls are TRBV19 and TRBJ1-4; TRBD1 agrees at 8 bases. The CDR3 sequence is 17 residues long. Germline V gene data show CDR1 as LNHDA and CDR2 as SQIVND (reference sequence). V was pared by 5 bases and J by 1 base, with 9 bases of the junction left unmatched. The CDR3, as DNA: TGTGCCAGTAGTTCCCGACAGGGGAAGAGAACTAATGAAAAACTGTTTTTT. The encoded protein is CASSSRQGKRTNEKLFF.

The gene calls are TRBV5-1 and TRBJ2-1; D may match TRBD1 or TRBD2 (5 bases each). V was trimmed by 4 bases and J by 7 bases, leaving 6 bases between them. Germline loops: CDR1 SGHRS, CDR2 YFSETQ. The CDR3 has 11 amino acids. The CDR3 region is CASSEGNEQFF. For the CDR3, the DNA is TGCGCCAGCAGCGAGGGGAATGAGCAGTTCTTC.

The rearrangement joins TRBV7-6 to TRBJ2-7; 8 nucleotides line up with TRBD1. Trimming removed 1 base from V and 3 bases from J; junction bases left unmatched: 5. From germline, CDR1 is SGHVS and CDR2 FNYEAQ. The CDR3 runs to 15 residues. The DNA for the CDR3 is TGTGCCAGCAGCTTAGGGCGAGGACAGGGCTACGAGCAGTACTTC. It specifies CASSLGRGQGYEQYF.

The V call is TRBV2, the J call TRBJ1-2, with 8 bases matching TRBD1. Germline CDR1 and CDR2: SNHLY and FYNNEI. The CDR3 spans 14 residues. V shed 0 bases and J 8 bases; nucleotides not matched to a gene: 5. The CDR3 DNA reads as TGTGCCAGCAGTGAAGCGCAGGGGGCAGACGGCTACACCTTC. It translates to CASSEAQGADGYTF.

This clone was seen more than once but under ten times. CDR3 sequence (DNA): TGTGCCAGCAGCTTAGATCTGGGGGCGACCACTGAAGCTTTCTTT. Encoded protein: CASSLDLGATTEAFF. The gene calls are TRBV7-9 and TRBJ1-1; perhaps TRBD1 as D (6 bases). The length of the CDR3 is 15 residues. Trimming removed 1 base at V and 4 bases at J, with 13 bases between. Germline values: CDR1 SEHNR, CDR2 FQNEAQ (reference sequence).

J is TRBJ1-1 and V is TRBV12-3 or TRBV12-4; the D is unclear. The CDR3 is 13 amino acids. V was pared by 5 bases and J by 0 bases, with 7 bases between. The CDR3 is CASSTGLNTEAFF. CDR3 sequence (DNA): TGTGCCAGCAGTACCGGGCTGAACACTGAAGCTTTCTTT.

The chain combines TRBV19 with TRBJ1-2; tentative D call: TRBD1 (6 bases). Trimming stripped 6 bases from V and 4 bases from J, with 18 bases between. The CDR3 contains 15 residues. The germline V gene encodes CDR1 LNHDA and CDR2 SQIVND (reference sequence). The chain's CDR3 is CASSQAGALAYGYTF. CDR3 bases: TGTGCCAGTAGCCAAGCGGGGGCTCTTGCCTATGGCTACACCTTC.

The J gene is TRBJ1-5, the V gene TRBV4-1; 8 bases map to TRBD1. Germline assignment: CDR1 MGHRA and CDR2 YSYEKL. Trimming at V came to 1 base and at J to 6 bases, leaving 5 bases not matched to a gene. The CDR3 consists of 15 residues. The CDR3 sequence: CASSQVTGAFQPQHF. CDR3 DNA: TGCGCCAGCAGCCAAGTGACAGGGGCTTTTCAGCCCCAGCATTTT.

This chain links TRBV7-7 with TRBJ2-2; D call uncertain. CDR1 is SSHAT, CDR2 FNYEAQ, per germline (reference sequence). CDR3 size: 14 residues. Trimming removed 4 bases at V and 5 bases at J, with 11 bases between. CDR3 region: CASSSGPGTGELFF. CDR3 DNA: TGTGCCAGCAGCTCAGGCCCCGGGACCGGGGAGCTGTTTTTT.

The chain is built from TRBV24-1 and TRBJ1-2, with a tentative D call TRBD1 (5 bases). The CDR3 totals 14 residues. Germline CDR1 KGHDR, CDR2 SFDVKD. Between the trimmed V and J ends, which lost 2 bases and 5 bases, there was a span of 11 bases. The CDR3 region has the DNA TGTGCCACCAGTGATTCTCGACAGCCGTATGGCTACACCTTC. Its protein product is CATSDSRQPYGYTF.

V usage is TRBV6-2 or TRBV6-3 and J usage is TRBJ2-1; the match to TRBD1 covers 10 bases. Germline CDR1 and CDR2: MNHEY and SVGEGT. The V segment lost 4 bases and the J segment 12 bases; nucleotides outside the gene matches: 12. The CDR3 has 15 amino acids. The CDR3 DNA sequence: TGTGCCAGCAGTTGGCCGGGACAGGGGTTAGTTGTGCAGTTCTTC. This sequence encodes CASSWPGQGLVVQFF.

The chain recombines TRBV29-1 with TRBJ2-1, with 9 nucleotides matching TRBD1. Germline assignment: CDR1 SQVTM and CDR2 ANQGSEA. The CDR3 consists of 13 residues. V lost 7 bases and J lost 3; bases outside the gene matches: 4. CDR3 sequence: CSAGQGYYNEQFF. Written as DNA, the CDR3 is TGCAGCGCTGGACAGGGGTACTACAATGAGCAGTTCTTC.

The chain combines TRBV3-1 (or the pseudogene TRBV3-2) with TRBJ1-6; a weak D match, TRBD1 (6 bases). Per the germline V gene, CDR1 is LGHDT and CDR2 is YNNKEL (reference sequence). The CDR3 spans 14 residues. Trimming shortened V by 1 base and J by 11 bases, and 12 bases separated the two germline ends. In DNA form, the CDR3 reads TGTGCCAGCAGCCAAGGAACAGGGCGGACACCCCTCCACTTT. It codes for CASSQGTGRTPLHF.

The chain links TRBV7-6 to TRBJ2-1; TRBD2 aligns across 12 bases. The CDR3 has 15 amino acids. V dropped 5 bases and J dropped 8; count of bases not matched to a gene: 7. The V gene's germline CDR1 is SGHVS and CDR2 FNYEAQ. The CDR3 bases are TGTGCCAGCAGCCGACTAGCGGGGGCCTTTGATGAGCAGTTCTTC. Amino acids: CASSRLAGAFDEQFF.